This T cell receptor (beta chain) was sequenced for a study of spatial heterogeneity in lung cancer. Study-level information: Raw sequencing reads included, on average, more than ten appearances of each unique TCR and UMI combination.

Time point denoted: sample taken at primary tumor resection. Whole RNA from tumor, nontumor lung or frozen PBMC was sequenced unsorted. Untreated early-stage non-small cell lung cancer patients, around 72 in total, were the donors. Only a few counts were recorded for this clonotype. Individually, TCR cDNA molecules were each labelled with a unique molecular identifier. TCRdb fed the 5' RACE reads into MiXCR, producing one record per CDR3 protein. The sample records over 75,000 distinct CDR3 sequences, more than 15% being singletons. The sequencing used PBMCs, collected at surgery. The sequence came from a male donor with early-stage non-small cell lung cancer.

The CDR3 here is CASSLTGTGGRALHF. CDR3 in DNA: TGTGCCAGCAGCCTTACCGGGACAGGGGGTAGGGCCCTCCACTTT. The gene calls are TRBV28 and TRBJ1-6, with 11 positions matching TRBD1. The V segment lost 6 bases and the J segment 14 bases; nucleotides outside the gene matches: 12. This CDR3 comprises 15 residues. Germline CDR1 and CDR2: MDHEN and SYDVKM.